Reported below is one T cell receptor beta chain. Followed over time, Seattle patients had been enrolled while infection was active. As originally analysed: Reference gene primers were amplified, and this amplification served to estimate nucleated cell counts. Profiled with immunoSEQ multiplex PCR; TCRdb holds only in-frame clones, not every one. V and J calls and clone size come straight from that table; D and trimming were deduced from the DNA. The sample yields tens of thousands of clones, 80% to 95% seen once. This record comes from a study of blood T cell repertoires in COVID-19. On the study more broadly: Sites in the United States, Italy and Spain provided acute and convalescent COVID-19 samples.

Germline CDR1 and CDR2: SGHDT and YYEEEE. The CDR3 spans 15 residues. The V end lost 1 base, the J end lost 1 base, and 11 bases lay between the germline ends. Material: peripheral blood. V and J are TRBV5-6 and TRBJ1-1; no clear D. The receptor comes from a man in his fifties or sixties with COVID-19, enrolled during active disease. This CDR3 reads CASSLTSGGNTEAFF. For the CDR3, the DNA is TGTGCCAGCAGCTTGACGTCGGGAGGGAACACTGAAGCTTTCTTT.